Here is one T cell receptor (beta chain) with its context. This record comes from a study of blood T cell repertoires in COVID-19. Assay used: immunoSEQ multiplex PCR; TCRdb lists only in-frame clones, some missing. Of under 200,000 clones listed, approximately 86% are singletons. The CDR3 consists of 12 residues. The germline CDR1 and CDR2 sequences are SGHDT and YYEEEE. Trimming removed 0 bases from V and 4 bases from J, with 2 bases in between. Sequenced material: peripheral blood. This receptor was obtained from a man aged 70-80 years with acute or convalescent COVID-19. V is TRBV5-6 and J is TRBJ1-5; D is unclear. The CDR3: CASSLVNQPQHF. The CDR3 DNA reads TGTGCCAGCAGCTTGGTAAATCAGCCCCAGCATTTT.